Following are 13 T cell receptor beta chains from one sample sequenced in a study of shared clonotypes between healthy human individuals. The repertoire was sequenced with immunoSEQ multiplex PCR; TCRdb's copy has only in-frame clones and lacks some. The repertoire holds around 1.1 million clones, with 60% to 85% as singletons. Material for sequencing was memory CD4+ T cells from PBMCs. Sample subset: CD45RA-negative fraction. All receptors come from a man aged 18 to 35 in good health. Some clones in this sample may be carry-over from other donors' samples.

The DNA for the CDR3 is TGCGCCAGCAGCTCTACCGGTTCCGGAATGAACACTGAAGCTTTCTTT. This gives the protein CASSSTGSGMNTEAFF. The chain combines TRBV5-1 with TRBJ1-1; D gene unclear. The length of the CDR3 is 16 residues. CDR1 SGHRS and CDR2 YFSETQ come from the germline V gene. V lost 3 bases to trimming and J lost 0 bases, with 15 bases between them.

V is TRBV13 and J is TRBJ2-7; D call uncertain. The ends were cut back, 3 bases at V and 0 bases at J, with 15 bases in the middle. The CDR3 contains 16 residues. Germline V gene sequence: CDR1 PRHDT, CDR2 FYEKMQ (reference sequence). This CDR3 reads CASSFRRVIASYEQYF. The CDR3 bases are TGTGCCAGCAGCTTCAGGCGCGTTATTGCCTCCTACGAGCAGTACTTC.

Written as DNA, the CDR3 is TGCGCCAGCAGTCGGACTAGCGGGAGAGAAGGGGATGAGCAGTTCTTC. Its protein is CASSRTSGREGDEQFF. V and J are TRBV5-1 and TRBJ2-1; 13 nucleotides align to TRBD2. Germline CDR1 is SGHRS and CDR2 is YFSETQ. This CDR3 region has 16 residues. The V segment lost 5 bases and the J segment 8 bases; nucleotides outside the gene matches: 10.

The J gene is TRBJ2-5, the V gene TRBV5-8; possibly TRBD2 for D (6 bases). CDR3 size: 13 residues. The V and J ends lost 0 bases and 9 bases respectively, with 12 bases between them. Germline V gene sequence: CDR1 SGHTS, CDR2 YDEGEE. The CDR3 bases are TGTGCCAGCAGCTTGGTCGCAAGGAGGGCCCAGTACTTC. It specifies CASSLVARRAQYF.

This chain connects TRBV11-2 to TRBJ1-1; D ambiguous. V was pared by 5 bases and J by 7 bases, with 11 bases between. The CDR3 length is 12 residues. CDR1 SGHAT and CDR2 FQNNGV come from the germline V gene. The CDR3 region has the DNA TGTGCCAGCAGCGTCAGTCGGAGTGAAGCTTTCTTT. Protein product: CASSVSRSEAFF. The full variable domain, in which reference TRBV11-2 and TRBJ1-1 provide the parts outside the CDR3, is EAGVAQSPRYKIIEKRQSVAFWCNPISGHATLYWYQQILGQGPKLLIQFQNNGVVDDSQLPKDRFSAERLKGVDSTLKIQPAKLEDSAVYLCASSVSRSEAFFGQGTRLTVV.

This clone has only a few counts. V usage is TRBV5-5 and J usage is TRBJ2-5; D is unresolved. Per the germline V gene, CDR1 is SGHKS and CDR2 is YYEKEE (reference sequence). Trimming left V 1 base short and J 5 bases short, with 9 bases between. The CDR3 runs to 13 residues. As DNA, the CDR3 is TGTGCCAGCAGCTTGCGAGTAGGGGAGACCCAGTACTTC. Protein: CASSLRVGETQYF.

J is TRBJ2-5 and V is TRBV2; 12 bases line up with TRBD2. The closer fit of TRBJ2-7 to the DNA end suggests the J call may be wrong. This CDR3 comprises 15 residues. Per germline, CDR1 SNHLY and CDR2 FYNNEI. This CDR3 is CASSGMTSGSHEQYF. CDR3 DNA: TGTGCCAGCAGTGGAATGACTAGCGGGAGCCACGAGCAGTACTTC.

Notes on this clone: The same CDR3 is also encoded by other DNA sequences in this sample. The chain is built from TRBV7-3 and TRBJ2-3; D is uncertain. The CDR3 totals 12 residues. Trimming took off 2 bases at V and 5 bases at J, with 5 bases between the two ends. Germline CDR1 SGHTA, CDR2 FQGTGA. Here the CDR3 DNA reads TGTGCCAGCAGCTTACTAAGAGATACGCAGTATTTT. Translating gives CASSLLRDTQYF.

The chain employs TRBV29-1 and TRBJ2-7; 8 bases agree with TRBD1. Germline CDR1 is SQVTM and CDR2 is ANQGSEA. The V segment lost 4 bases and the J segment 5 bases; nucleotides outside the gene matches: 16. The CDR3 extends over 16 amino acids. The chain's CDR3 is CSVAGGRAGGTNEQYF. CDR3 nucleotide sequence: TGCAGCGTTGCAGGGGGTCGCGCAGGGGGCACGAACGAGCAGTACTTC.

The V and J genes are TRBV7-9 and TRBJ2-5, with D unresolved. Trimming stripped 7 bases from V and 0 bases from J, with 6 bases between. The CDR3 has 12 residues. Looked up from germline, CDR1 is SEHNR and CDR2 is FQNEAQ (reference sequence). The chain's CDR3 is CASTGYQETQYF. The CDR3 coding sequence is TGTGCCAGCACAGGATACCAAGAGACCCAGTACTTC.

This clone has just a few counts. V is TRBV5-1 and J is TRBJ1-4; tentative D call: TRBD1 (6 bases). Per germline, CDR1 SGHRS and CDR2 YFSETQ. V lost 0 bases and J 8 bases, leaving 14 bases between the germline ends. The CDR3 length is 15 residues. The chain's CDR3 is CASSLEGRGEEKLFF. CDR3 DNA: TGCGCCAGCAGCTTGGAAGGCAGGGGCGAGGAAAAACTGTTTTTT.

The chain couples TRBV15 to TRBJ2-7; 11 bases are a match to TRBD2. V shed 7 bases, J shed 3 bases, and the junction held 8 bases outside the gene matches. CDR3 size: 15 residues. The germline V gene encodes CDR1 LNHNV and CDR2 YYDKDF (reference sequence). CDR3: CATTLGLAGYYEQYF. The CDR3 DNA reads TGTGCCACCACCTTAGGACTAGCGGGTTACTACGAGCAGTACTTC.

This rearrangement joins TRBV5-1 to TRBJ1-1; D unclear. V was pared by 4 bases and J by 3 bases, with 10 bases between. Germline CDR1 reads SGHRS; CDR2 reads YFSETQ. The CDR3 loop spans 13 amino acids. CDR3 DNA sequence: TGCGCCAGCAGCCTACTGACCCACACTGAAGCTTTCTTT. It translates to CASSLLTHTEAFF.